Listed below are T cell receptor beta chains from one sample, sequenced in a study of T cells expressing NK-cell markers. With the 5' RACE reads reprocessed, TCRdb shows one record per CDR3 protein and no DNA. The sample table sets out about 180,000 distinct CDR3 sequences. Sequencing used blood T cells: a sorted CD56 or NKG2C T cell subset, CD4+ or CD8+ T cells, or bulk PBMC T cells (not recorded which). The receptors were gathered from a woman aged 18 to 69 in good health. The CDR3 runs from the conserved cysteine through the conserved F or W.

TRBJ2-3 15 TRBV14 CASSGQGGTGYTQYF
TRBJ1-4 14 TRBV29-1 CSVEAGRSNEKLFF
TRBJ1-6 16 TRBV5-1 CASSLEARTGDSPLHF
TRBJ2-2 14 TRBV5-1 CASRPRTSGGELFF
TRBJ1-5 14 TRBV10-2 CASSEPGASQPQHF
TRBJ1-6 15 TRBV11-2 CASSPWTGANSPLHF
TRBJ2-7 13 TRBV2 CASTQWTGSEQYF
TRBJ2-3 15 TRBV25-1 CASSEWADFTDTQYF
TRBJ2-2 15 TRBV7-8 CASSPGTGITGELFF
TRBJ2-1 15 TRBV11-3 CASSLWGSSYNEQFF
TRBJ2-1 16 TRBV6-1 CASSEALGGGLNEQFF
TRBJ2-5 15 TRBV27 CASSLRTNNGETQYF